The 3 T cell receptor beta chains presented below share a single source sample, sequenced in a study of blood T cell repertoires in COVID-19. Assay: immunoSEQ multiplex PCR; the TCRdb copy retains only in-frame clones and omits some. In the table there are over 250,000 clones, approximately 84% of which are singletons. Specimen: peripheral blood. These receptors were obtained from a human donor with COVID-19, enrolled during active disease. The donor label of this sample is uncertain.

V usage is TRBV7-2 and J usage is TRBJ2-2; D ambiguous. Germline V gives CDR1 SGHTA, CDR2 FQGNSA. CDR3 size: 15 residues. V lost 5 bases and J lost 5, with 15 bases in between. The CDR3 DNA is TGTGCCAGCAGCCCTCCACCTATAAAGACCGGGGAGCTGTTTTTT. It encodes CASSPPPIKTGELFF.

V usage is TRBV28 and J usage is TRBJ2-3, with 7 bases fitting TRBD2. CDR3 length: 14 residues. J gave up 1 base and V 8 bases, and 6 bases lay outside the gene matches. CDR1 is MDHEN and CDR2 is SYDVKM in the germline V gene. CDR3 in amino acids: CASGRAGGTDTQYF. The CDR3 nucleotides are TGTGCCAGCGGGCGGGCGGGAGGCACAGATACGCAGTATTTT.

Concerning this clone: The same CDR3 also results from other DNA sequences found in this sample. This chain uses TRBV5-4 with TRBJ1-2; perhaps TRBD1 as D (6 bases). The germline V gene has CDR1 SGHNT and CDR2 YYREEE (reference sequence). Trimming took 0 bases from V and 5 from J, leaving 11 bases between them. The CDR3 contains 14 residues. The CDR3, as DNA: TGTGCCAGCAGCTTGGACAGGGTCGATTATGGCTACACCTTC. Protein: CASSLDRVDYGYTF.